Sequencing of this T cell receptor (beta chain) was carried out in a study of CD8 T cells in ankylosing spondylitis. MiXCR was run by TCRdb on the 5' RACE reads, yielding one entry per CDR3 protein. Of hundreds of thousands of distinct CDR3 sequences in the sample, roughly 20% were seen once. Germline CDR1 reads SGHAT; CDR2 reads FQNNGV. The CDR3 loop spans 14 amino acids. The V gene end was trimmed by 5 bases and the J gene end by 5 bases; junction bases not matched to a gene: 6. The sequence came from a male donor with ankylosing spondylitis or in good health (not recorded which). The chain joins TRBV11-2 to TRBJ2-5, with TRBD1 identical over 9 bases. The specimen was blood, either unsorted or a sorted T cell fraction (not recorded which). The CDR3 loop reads CASSKTGGAETQYF. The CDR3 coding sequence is TGTGCCAGCAGCAAAACAGGGGGCGCGGAGACCCAGTACTTC.